This T cell receptor (beta chain) comes out of a study of human T cells and chemical hapten exposure. This clonotype was detected many times. As for time point: pre-sensitization, week 0. Sample treatment: therapeutic diphenylcyclopropenone sensitization with weekly scalp DPC. The CDR3 runs 17 residues. Trimming at V came to 6 bases and at J to 1 base, leaving 7 bases not matched to a gene. Germline CDR1 reads SGHTA; CDR2 reads FQGNSA. TCRdb processed the RACE reads anew with MiXCR; each CDR3 protein has one entry. The table shows more than 75,000 distinct CDR3 sequences, with around 9.6% occurring only once.

Sequenced material: whole blood, taken in connection with sensitization to the hapten diphenylcyclopropenone (DPC). The chain links TRBV7-2 to TRBJ2-3, with 13 bases aligning to TRBD2. This TCR derives from a woman between 40 and 55 years old with alopecia areata. Some clones in this sample may be carry-over from other donors' samples. CDR3 sequence: CASSWTSGGFRTDTQYF. The CDR3, as DNA: TGTGCCAGCAGTTGGACTAGCGGGGGCTTCCGCACAGATACGCAGTATTTT.